The 28 T cell receptor beta chains below come from one sample, sequenced in a study of T cell changes during pregnancy in multiple sclerosis (dated by TCRdb to the late 2010s). The library was produced with the immunoSEQ multiplex PCR assay. What TCRdb holds here is the immuneACCESS table cut down to in-frame rearrangements. Part of the clones is not present; checked against another copy, under half of the missing clones reflect an unresolved V gene, and the others are unexplained. A total of more than 70,000 clones appear in this sample, around 92% of them only once. The ten largest clones add up to over 1.5% of the sample. The sample consisted of peripheral blood, taken after pregnancy. These receptors originate from a female donor in good health, enrolled as a control in a pregnancy study.

The gene calls are TRBV28 and TRBJ1-5, with 7 bases identical to TRBD1. After removal of 5 bases from V and 3 bases from J, the junction contained 7 bases not matched to a gene. The CDR3 has 15 amino acids. The germline gives CDR1 MDHEN, CDR2 SYDVKM. The CDR3 is CASSRDSLFNQPQHF. CDR3 DNA: TGTGCCAGCAGTCGGGACAGCTTATTCAATCAGCCCCAGCATTTT.

The genes are TRBV7-2 and TRBJ2-7; 8 bases align to TRBD1. CDR1 and CDR2 (germline): SGHTA, FQGNSA. The CDR3 loop spans 14 amino acids. V trimming: 0 bases; J trimming: 6 bases; junction bases outside the gene matches: 4. The CDR3 region is CASSLALGQGEQYF. As DNA, the CDR3 is TGTGCCAGCAGCTTAGCGCTAGGACAGGGCGAGCAGTACTTC. Drawing the rest from reference TRBV7-2 and TRBJ2-7, the complete variable domain is GAGVSQSPSNKVTEKGKDVELRCDPISGHTALYWYRQSLGQGLEFLIYFQGNSAPDKSGLPSDRFSAERTGGSVSTLTIQRTQQEDSAVYLCASSLALGQGEQYFGPGTRLTVT.

This clone was counted a single time. The genes are TRBV25-1 and TRBJ2-3; 9 bases map to TRBD1. Per germline, CDR1 MGHDK and CDR2 SYGVNS. Germline trimming cut 8 bases from V and 2 bases from J; bases unmatched to any gene: 5. The CDR3 contains 14 residues. CDR3 sequence: CASENRGLTDTQYF. For the CDR3, the DNA is TGTGCCAGCGAGAACAGGGGGCTCACAGATACGCAGTATTTT. Drawing the rest from reference TRBV25-1 and TRBJ2-3, the complete variable domain is EADIYQTPRYLVIGTGKKITLECSQTMGHDKMYWYQQDPGMELHLIHYSYGVNSTEKGDLSSESTVSRIRTEHFPLTLESARPSHTSQYLCASENRGLTDTQYFGPGTRLTVL.

The rearrangement joins TRBV19 to TRBJ2-2; possible D gene TRBD1, 6 bases. Germline V gives CDR1 LNHDA, CDR2 SQIVND (reference sequence). The CDR3 length is 15 residues. V was trimmed by 6 bases and J by 0 bases, leaving 11 bases between them. The CDR3 is CASRSGDANTGELFF. The CDR3 DNA is TGTGCCAGTAGATCAGGGGACGCGAACACCGGGGAGCTGTTTTTT. Full variable domain (rest looked up from reference TRBV19 and TRBJ2-2): DGGITQSPKYLFRKEGQNVTLSCEQNLNHDAMYWYRQDPGQGLRLIYYSQIVNDFQKGDIAEGYSVSREKKESFPLTVTSAQKNPTAFYLCASRSGDANTGELFFGEGSRLTVL.

The chain has TRBV27 and TRBJ1-5; a possible D gene is TRBD1 (6 bases). CDR1 MNHEY and CDR2 SMNVEV come from the germline V gene (reference sequence). The CDR3 totals 14 residues. The V gene lost 6 bases and the J gene lost 1 base, with 10 bases spanning the gap. The CDR3 region is CASSRGGSNQPQHF. The CDR3 coding sequence is TGTGCCAGCAGCAGGGGTGGGAGCAATCAGCCCCAGCATTTT.

This clone was picked up one time. The CDR3 loop reads CASTKRGARTDTQYF. The CDR3 nucleotides read TGTGCCAGCACCAAACGGGGGGCCCGCACAGATACGCAGTATTTT. This chain links TRBV7-2 with TRBJ2-3, with D possibly TRBD2 on 7 matching bases. Trimming took 7 bases from V and 1 from J, leaving 15 bases between them. This CDR3 spans 15 amino acids. Germline CDR1 reads SGHTA; CDR2 reads FQGNSA.

The chain employs TRBV5-1 and TRBJ1-6; 7 bases align to TRBD1. The CDR3 is 17 amino acids. CDR1 and CDR2 from the germline V gene are SGHRS and YFSETQ. After removal of 0 bases from V and 5 bases from J, the junction contained 8 bases not matched to a gene. The CDR3 bases are TGCGCCAGCAGCTTGGTGTTTGGGGACAGCAATAATTCACCCCTCCACTTT. This encodes CASSLVFGDSNNSPLHF.

The chain combines TRBV29-1 with TRBJ1-2; 7 bases fit TRBD1. The V gene's germline CDR1 is SQVTM and CDR2 ANQGSEA. With 0 bases clipped from V and 7 bases from J, the junction kept 11 bases outside the gene matches. CDR3 length: 15 residues. The CDR3 DNA is TGCAGCGTTGAAGATCAGGCAGGGGGAGGCCGTGGCTACACCTTC. It codes for CSVEDQAGGGRGYTF.

This chain joins TRBV7-8 and TRBJ2-7; TRBD1 aligns across 7 bases. Germline V gene lookup returns CDR1 SGHVS and CDR2 FQNEAQ. The trim removed 5 bases at V and 6 bases at J, leaving 4 bases unmatched. The CDR3 totals 12 residues. The CDR3 nucleotides are TGTGCCAGCAGCCCCCACAGGGGCGAGCAGTACTTC. This translates into CASSPHRGEQYF.

In nucleotides, the CDR3 is TGTGCCAGCAGTCCCGGACAGGGCCACACTGAAGCTTTCTTT. This gives the protein CASSPGQGHTEAFF. This rearrangement joins TRBV16 to TRBJ1-1; 8 bases are shared with TRBD1. This CDR3 spans 14 amino acids. V lost 6 bases, J lost 3 bases, and 6 bases stayed unmatched. The germline CDR1 and CDR2 sequences are KGHSY and FQNENV.

The chain combines TRBV7-9 with TRBJ2-7, with 10 bases matching TRBD1. CDR3 length: 16 residues. Per germline, CDR1 SEHNR and CDR2 FQNEAQ (reference sequence). Losses at the gene ends were 5 bases for V and 2 bases for J; bases not matched to a gene: 9. CDR3 sequence reads: CASSPGGGQGTYEQYF. For the CDR3, the DNA is TGTGCCAGCAGCCCCGGGGGGGGACAGGGGACCTACGAGCAGTACTTC.

The chain employs TRBV19 and TRBJ2-1; TRBD1 aligns across 11 bases. V shed 6 bases, J shed 7 bases, and the junction held 8 bases outside the gene matches. This CDR3 has 15 amino acids. In germline, CDR1 is LNHDA, CDR2 SQIVND (reference sequence). The CDR3 loop reads CASRGGQGAGNEQFF. In nucleotides, the CDR3 is TGTGCCAGTAGGGGCGGACAGGGGGCTGGGAATGAGCAGTTCTTC.

The rearrangement joins TRBV7-2 to TRBJ2-1; D remains unclear. Trimming took 5 bases from V and 0 from J, leaving 8 bases between them. CDR1 is SGHTA and CDR2 is FQGNSA in the germline V gene. The CDR3 is 14 amino acids. The CDR3 DNA reads TGTGCCAGCAGCGCCCGGGTCTCCTACAATGAGCAGTTCTTC. Its translation: CASSARVSYNEQFF.

The rearrangement links TRBV5-1 to TRBJ1-1, with D unresolved. CDR1 is SGHRS and CDR2 is YFSETQ in the germline V gene. This CDR3 contains 15 residues. V shed 4 bases and J shed 4 bases, with 17 bases lying between them. CDR3 residues: CASSGSTSEGTEAFF. Written as DNA, the CDR3 is TGCGCCAGCAGCGGCTCAACTTCGGAGGGCACTGAAGCTTTCTTT.

This chain links TRBV4-3 with TRBJ1-1; 8 nucleotides line up with TRBD1. V lost 2 bases to trimming and J lost 1 base; unmatched junction nucleotides: 3. Germline-derived CDR1 and CDR2 are LGHNA and YSLEER. The CDR3 extends over 15 amino acids. In DNA form, the CDR3 reads TGCGCCAGCAGCCAAACCGACAGGGGGAACACTGAAGCTTTCTTT. Translated, it gives CASSQTDRGNTEAFF.

This chain uses TRBV15 with TRBJ2-2; 7 nucleotides line up with TRBD1. The CDR3 sequence is 14 residues long. V dropped 1 base and J dropped 7; count of bases not matched to a gene: 3. Germline CDR1 LNHNV, CDR2 YYDKDF (reference sequence). The CDR3 protein is CATSRGQGVGELFF. CDR3 sequence (DNA): TGTGCCACCAGCAGAGGGCAGGGGGTCGGGGAGCTGTTTTTT.

The genes are TRBV5-6 and TRBJ1-6, with TRBD1 identical over 7 bases. The CDR3 is 14 residues long. Germline-derived CDR1 and CDR2 are SGHDT and YYEEEE. Trimming took 4 bases from V and 9 from J; bases not matched to a gene: 7. This CDR3 reads CASSTDRSVSPLHF. Here the CDR3 DNA reads TGTGCCAGCAGCACGGACAGGTCGGTTTCACCCCTCCACTTT.

J is TRBJ2-5 and V is TRBV2; D possibly corresponds to TRBD2 (5 bases). Germline-derived CDR1 and CDR2 are SNHLY and FYNNEI. CDR3 length equals 16 residues. Trimming removed 1 base from V and 1 base from J, with 13 bases in between. The CDR3 spells CASSEDRGRIQETQYF. As DNA, the CDR3 is TGTGCCAGCAGTGAAGACCGGGGTAGGATCCAAGAGACCCAGTACTTC.

The V gene is TRBV12-5, the J gene TRBJ2-7; 8 bases map to TRBD2. With 6 bases clipped from V and 5 bases from J, the junction kept 9 bases outside the gene matches. Germline V lookup: CDR1 LGHNT, CDR2 FRNRAP. The CDR3 extends over 14 amino acids. CDR3 residues: CASGSGGGSDEQYF. The CDR3 nucleotides read TGTGCTAGTGGGTCTGGCGGGGGGTCGGACGAGCAGTACTTC. The variable domain in full, with the rest retrieved from reference TRBV12-5 and TRBJ2-7, is DARVTQTPRHKVTEMGQEVTMRCQPILGHNTVFWYRQTMMQGLELLAYFRNRAPLDDSGMPKDRFSAEMPDATLATLKIQPSEPRDSAVYFCASGSGGGSDEQYFGPGTRLTVT.

The chain employs TRBV18 and TRBJ2-7; no definite D call. Trimming took 6 bases from V and 0 from J, leaving 18 bases between them. CDR1 is KGHSH, CDR2 LQKENI, per germline. The CDR3 length is 16 residues. Here the CDR3 reads CASSQSGGASSYEQYF. The CDR3 nucleotides are TGTGCCAGCTCCCAAAGTGGCGGAGCCAGCTCCTACGAGCAGTACTTC. The full variable domain, its missing parts supplied by reference TRBV18 and TRBJ2-7, is NAGVMQNPRHLVRRRGQEARLRCSPMKGHSHVYWYRQLPEEGLKFMVYLQKENIIDESGMPKERFSAEFPKEGPSILRIQQVVRGDSAAYFCASSQSGGASSYEQYFGPGTRLTVT.

This chain links TRBV19 with TRBJ1-5, with 9 bases matching TRBD1. This CDR3 comprises 15 residues. The V gene's germline CDR1 is LNHDA and CDR2 SQIVND (reference sequence). The J segment lost 5 bases and the V segment lost 6 bases, leaving 8 bases of the junction unmatched. CDR3 in amino acids: CASRRTGASDQPQHF. CDR3 bases: TGTGCCAGTAGGAGGACAGGGGCAAGTGATCAGCCCCAGCATTTT. The full variable domain, its missing parts supplied by reference TRBV19 and TRBJ1-5, is DGGITQSPKYLFRKEGQNVTLSCEQNLNHDAMYWYRQDPGQGLRLIYYSQIVNDFQKGDIAEGYSVSREKKESFPLTVTSAQKNPTAFYLCASRRTGASDQPQHFGDGTRLSIL.

In its sample, this clone was seen once. The chain joins TRBV5-1 to TRBJ1-2, with 10 nucleotides matching TRBD1. With V trimmed by 1 base and J by 7 bases, 4 bases remained unmatched. This CDR3 region has 14 residues. Germline CDR1 SGHRS, CDR2 YFSETQ. This CDR3 is CASSLWTGGSGYTF. CDR3 bases: TGCGCCAGCAGCTTGTGGACAGGGGGGAGTGGCTACACCTTC.

Comments on this clone: The sample carries other DNA sequences with the same CDR3. This rearrangement joins TRBV6-5 to TRBJ1-5, with a possible D match to TRBD1 (5 bases). V shed 6 bases and J shed 6 bases, with 12 bases lying between them. This CDR3 comprises 13 residues. Germline CDR1 is MNHEY and CDR2 is SVGAGI. In nucleotides, the CDR3 is TGTGCCAGCAGCCCTGGGGGAGGTCAGCCCCAGCATTTT. This translates into CASSPGGGQPQHF.

This clone was observed a few times. V usage is TRBV7-9 and J usage is TRBJ2-2; D is unclear. The CDR3 length is 15 residues. The V end was cut by 0 bases, the J end by 4 bases, with 9 bases between. Germline loops: CDR1 SEHNR, CDR2 FQNEAQ (reference sequence). The CDR3 reads CASSLAGSITGELFF. CDR3 nucleotides: TGTGCCAGCAGCTTAGCGGGTAGCATCACCGGGGAGCTGTTTTTT.

V usage is TRBV30 and J usage is TRBJ2-1; 8 nucleotides agree with TRBD2. The CDR3 covers 13 residues. V shed 2 bases and J 8 bases; nucleotides not matched to a gene: 5. Germline-derived CDR1 and CDR2 are GTSNPN and SVGIG (reference sequence). CDR3 sequence (DNA): TGTGCCTGGAGTCCCCCGGGGGGGCATGAGCAGTTCTTC. As protein: CAWSPPGGHEQFF.

The chain has TRBV6-1 and TRBJ2-7, with TRBD2 matching 7 bases. CDR1 MNHNS and CDR2 SASEGT come from the germline V gene. This CDR3 has 15 residues. V dropped 3 bases and J dropped 2; count of bases not matched to a gene: 7. DNA for the CDR3: TGTGCCAGCAGTGATGGGGCTAGCGGTCCCTACGAGCAGTACTTC. This encodes CASSDGASGPYEQYF.

This chain joins TRBV20-1 and TRBJ2-7; possible D gene TRBD1, 5 bases. This CDR3 spans 11 amino acids. Germline V gene data show CDR1 as DFQATT and CDR2 as SNEGSKA (reference sequence). Trimming shortened V by 5 bases and J by 2 bases, and 7 bases separated the two germline ends. The CDR3 here is CSAQGTYEQYF. CDR3 bases: TGCAGTGCTCAGGGAACCTACGAGCAGTACTTC.

The chain uses TRBV6-1 and TRBJ2-7; 10 bases map to TRBD1. This CDR3 has 15 residues. Germline V gene sequence: CDR1 MNHNS, CDR2 SASEGT. J was trimmed by 2 bases and V by 3 bases; bases with no gene match: 4. The CDR3 bases are TGTGCCAGCAGTGACGGGACAGGGGTTGCCTACGAGCAGTACTTC. It specifies CASSDGTGVAYEQYF.